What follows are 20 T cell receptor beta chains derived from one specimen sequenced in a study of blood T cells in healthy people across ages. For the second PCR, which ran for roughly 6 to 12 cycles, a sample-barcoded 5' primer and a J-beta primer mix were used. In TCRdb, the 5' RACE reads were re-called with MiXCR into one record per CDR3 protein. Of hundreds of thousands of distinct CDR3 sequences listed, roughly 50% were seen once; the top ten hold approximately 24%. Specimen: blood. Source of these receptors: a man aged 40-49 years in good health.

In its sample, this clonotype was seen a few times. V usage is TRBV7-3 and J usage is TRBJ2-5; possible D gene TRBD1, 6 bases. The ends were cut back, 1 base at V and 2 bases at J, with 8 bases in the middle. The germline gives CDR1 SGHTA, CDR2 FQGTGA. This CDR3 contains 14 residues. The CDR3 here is CASSLNRVQETQYF. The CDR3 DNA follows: TGTGCCAGCAGCTTAAACAGGGTTCAAGAGACCCAGTACTTC.

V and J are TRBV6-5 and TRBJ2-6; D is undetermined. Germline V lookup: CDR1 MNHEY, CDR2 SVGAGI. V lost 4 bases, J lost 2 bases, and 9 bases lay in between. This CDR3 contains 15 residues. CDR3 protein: CASSSTVTGANVLTF. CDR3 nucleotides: TGTGCCAGCAGTTCGACGGTAACTGGGGCCAACGTCCTGACTTTC.

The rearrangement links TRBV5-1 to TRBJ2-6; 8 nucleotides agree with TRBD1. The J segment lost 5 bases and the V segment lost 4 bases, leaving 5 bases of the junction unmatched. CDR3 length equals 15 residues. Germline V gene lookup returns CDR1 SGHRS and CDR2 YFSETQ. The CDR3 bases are TGCGCCAGCAGCCCGGGACAGGTGTGGGCCAACGTCCTGACTTTC. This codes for CASSPGQVWANVLTF.

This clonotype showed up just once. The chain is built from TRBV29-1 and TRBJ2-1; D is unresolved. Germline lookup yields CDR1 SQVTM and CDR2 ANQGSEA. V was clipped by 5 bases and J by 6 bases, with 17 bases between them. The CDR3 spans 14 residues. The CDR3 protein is CSVPSGVRRNEQFF. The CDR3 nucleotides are TGCAGCGTTCCGAGTGGGGTACGTCGCAATGAGCAGTTCTTC.

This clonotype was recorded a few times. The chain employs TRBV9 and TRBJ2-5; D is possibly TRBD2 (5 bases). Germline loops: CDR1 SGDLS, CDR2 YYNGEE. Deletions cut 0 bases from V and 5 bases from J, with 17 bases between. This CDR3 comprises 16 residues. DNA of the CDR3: TGTGCCAGCAGCGTAGCAGCGGACGCCGTCTGGGAGACCCAGTACTTC. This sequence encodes CASSVAADAVWETQYF.

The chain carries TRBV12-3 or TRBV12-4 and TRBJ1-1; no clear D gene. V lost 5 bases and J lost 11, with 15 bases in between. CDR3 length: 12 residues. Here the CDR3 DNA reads TGTGCCAGCAGTCTAACGGGTGTTGGGGCTTTCTTT. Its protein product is CASSLTGVGAFF.

DNA for the CDR3: TGCGCCAGCAGCTTGGATGGGCTAGCGGGAGACTCCTACGAGCAGTACTTC. It is translated as CASSLDGLAGDSYEQYF. V gene TRBV5-1 combines with J gene TRBJ2-7; the match to TRBD2 covers 10 bases. V was pared by 0 bases and J by 0 bases, with 6 bases of the junction left unmatched. CDR3 length: 17 amino acids. Germline V gives CDR1 SGHRS, CDR2 YFSETQ.

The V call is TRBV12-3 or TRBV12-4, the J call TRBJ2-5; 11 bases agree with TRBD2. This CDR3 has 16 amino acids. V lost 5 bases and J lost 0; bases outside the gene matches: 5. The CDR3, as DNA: TGTGCCAGCAGTCTCGAGACTAGCGGGAACCAAGAGACCCAGTACTTC. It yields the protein CASSLETSGNQETQYF.

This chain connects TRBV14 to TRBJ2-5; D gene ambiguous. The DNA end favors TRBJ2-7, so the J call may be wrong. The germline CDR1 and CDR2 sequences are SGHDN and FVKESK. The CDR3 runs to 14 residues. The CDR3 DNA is TGTGCCAGCAGCCATAGTGTCGGTGGGTACGAGCAGTACTTC. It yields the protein CASSHSVGGYEQYF.

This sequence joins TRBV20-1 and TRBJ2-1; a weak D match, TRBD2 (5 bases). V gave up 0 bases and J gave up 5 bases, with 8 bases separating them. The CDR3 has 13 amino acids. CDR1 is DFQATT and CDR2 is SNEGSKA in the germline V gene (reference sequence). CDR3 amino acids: CSARERDNNEQFF. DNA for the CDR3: TGCAGTGCTAGAGAGAGGGATAACAATGAGCAGTTCTTC.

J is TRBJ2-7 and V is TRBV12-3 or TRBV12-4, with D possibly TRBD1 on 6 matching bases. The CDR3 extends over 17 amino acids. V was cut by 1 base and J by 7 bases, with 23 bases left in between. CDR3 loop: CASSLGGLGGAYNEQYF. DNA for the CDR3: TGTGCCAGCAGTTTAGGAGGCCTTGGGGGCGCCTACAATGAGCAGTACTTC.

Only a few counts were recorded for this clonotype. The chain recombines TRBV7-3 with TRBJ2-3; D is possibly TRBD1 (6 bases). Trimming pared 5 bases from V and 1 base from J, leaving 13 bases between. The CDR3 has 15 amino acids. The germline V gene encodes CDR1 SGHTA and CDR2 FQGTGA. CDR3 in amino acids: CASSHGAGGTDTQYF. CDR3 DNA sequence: TGTGCCAGCAGCCATGGGGCAGGGGGCACAGATACGCAGTATTTT.

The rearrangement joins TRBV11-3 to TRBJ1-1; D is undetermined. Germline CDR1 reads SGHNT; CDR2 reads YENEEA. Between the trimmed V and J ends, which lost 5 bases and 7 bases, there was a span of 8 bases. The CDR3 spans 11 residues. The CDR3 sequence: CASSGRVEAFF. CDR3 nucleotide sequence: TGTGCCAGCAGCGGGAGGGTTGAAGCTTTCTTT.

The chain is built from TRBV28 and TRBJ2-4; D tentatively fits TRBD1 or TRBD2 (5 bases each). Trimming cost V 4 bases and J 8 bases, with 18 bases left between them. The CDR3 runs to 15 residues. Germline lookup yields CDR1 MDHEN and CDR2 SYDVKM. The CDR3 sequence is CASSSGHRGLDIQYF. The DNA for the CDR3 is TGTGCCAGCAGTTCCGGCCATCGGGGCCTCGACATTCAGTACTTC.

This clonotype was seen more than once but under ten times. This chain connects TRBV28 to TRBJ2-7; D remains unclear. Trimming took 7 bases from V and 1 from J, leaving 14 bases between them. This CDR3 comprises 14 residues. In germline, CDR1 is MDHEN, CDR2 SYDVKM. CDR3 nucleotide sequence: TGTGCCAGCAAATCTCCCCTGGAATCCTACGAGCAGTACTTC. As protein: CASKSPLESYEQYF.

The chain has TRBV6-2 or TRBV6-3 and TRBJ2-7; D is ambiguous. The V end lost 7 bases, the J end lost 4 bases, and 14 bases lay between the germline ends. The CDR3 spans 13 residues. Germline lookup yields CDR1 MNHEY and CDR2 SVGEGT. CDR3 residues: CASTLQNGYEQYF. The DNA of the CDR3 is TGTGCCAGCACCCTTCAAAACGGTTACGAGCAGTACTTC.

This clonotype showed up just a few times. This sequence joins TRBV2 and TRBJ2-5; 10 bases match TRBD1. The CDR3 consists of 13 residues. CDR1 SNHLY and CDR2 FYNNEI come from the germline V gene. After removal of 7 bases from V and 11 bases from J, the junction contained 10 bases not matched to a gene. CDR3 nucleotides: TGTGCCAGCACTGGGGACAGGGGATGGGGGCAGTACTTC. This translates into CASTGDRGWGQYF.

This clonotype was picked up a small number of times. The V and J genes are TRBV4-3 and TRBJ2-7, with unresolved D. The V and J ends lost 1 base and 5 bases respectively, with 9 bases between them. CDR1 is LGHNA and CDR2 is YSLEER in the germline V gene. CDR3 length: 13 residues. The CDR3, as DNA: TGCGCCAGCAGCCAAGCATTAGTACACGAGCAGTACTTC. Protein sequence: CASSQALVHEQYF.

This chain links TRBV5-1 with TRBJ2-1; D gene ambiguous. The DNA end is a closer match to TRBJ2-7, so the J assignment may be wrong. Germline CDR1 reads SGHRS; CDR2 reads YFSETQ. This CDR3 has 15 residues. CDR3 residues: CASSLAGNSYNEQYF. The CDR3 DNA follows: TGCGCCAGCAGCTTGGCGGGCAACTCCTACAATGAGCAGTACTTC.

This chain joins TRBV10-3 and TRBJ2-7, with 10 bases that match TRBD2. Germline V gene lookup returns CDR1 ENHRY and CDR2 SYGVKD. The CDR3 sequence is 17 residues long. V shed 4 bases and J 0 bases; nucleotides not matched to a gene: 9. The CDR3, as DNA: TGTGCCATCAGTGCTGATAGCGGGGGGCTCAGCTCCTACGAGCAGTACTTC. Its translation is CAISADSGGLSSYEQYF.